The 2 T cell receptor beta chains in this list originate from one sample, sequenced in a study of tumor-infiltrating lymphocytes in primary liver carcinoma. Unsorted whole blood supplied the RNA, and germline DNA was extracted too. Constant-region priming of around 490 ng total RNA yielded TCR beta cDNA. Library construction for TCR beta comprised three nested multiplex PCR rounds performed with slightly modified ARM-PCR. For around 11 cycles apiece, the opening two PCR rounds ran with TRBV1-TRBV30 forward primers and a C-beta reverse primer. TCRdb re-called the multiplex PCR reads with MiXCR, one entry per CDR3 protein. The sample includes approximately 330,000 distinct CDR3 sequences, about 61% seen only once; the top ten take about 6.3%. The sample consisted of peripheral blood. Receptors were obtained from a man aged 35 to 55 with primary liver carcinoma and hepatitis B virus infection.

The CDR3 DNA sequence: TGTGCCAGCAGCTTGGGGGCTAGCGGTGAGCAGTTCTTC. Protein: CASSLGASGEQFF. The chain links TRBV5-6 to TRBJ2-1; TRBD2 matches 7 bases. The V gene's germline CDR1 is SGHDT and CDR2 YYEEEE. CDR3 length equals 13 residues. The V segment lost 0 bases and the J segment 9 bases; nucleotides outside the gene matches: 3.

With respect to this clonotype: The CDR3 ends on some other residue instead of the conserved phenylalanine or tryptophan, so this is likely a read error. J is TRBJ1-5 and V is TRBV11-2; possibly TRBD1 for D (6 bases). CDR1 and CDR2 from the germline V gene are SGHAT and FQNNGV. The CDR3 runs to 14 residues. DNA for the CDR3: TGTGCCAGCAGCCGGGGGGGGGGCAATCAGTCCCAGCATCTT. Its protein product is CASSRGGGNQSQHL.